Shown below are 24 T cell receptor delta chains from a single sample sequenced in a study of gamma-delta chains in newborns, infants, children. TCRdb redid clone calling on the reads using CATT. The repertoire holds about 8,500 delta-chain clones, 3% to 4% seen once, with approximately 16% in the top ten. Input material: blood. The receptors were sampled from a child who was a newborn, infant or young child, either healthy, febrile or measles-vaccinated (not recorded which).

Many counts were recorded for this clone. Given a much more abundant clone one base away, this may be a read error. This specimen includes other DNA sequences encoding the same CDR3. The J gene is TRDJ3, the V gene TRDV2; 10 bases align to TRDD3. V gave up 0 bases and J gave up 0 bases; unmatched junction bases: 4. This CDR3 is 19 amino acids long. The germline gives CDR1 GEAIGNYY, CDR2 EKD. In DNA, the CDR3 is TGTGCCTGTGACACCGTACTGGGGGATCGCTCCTGGGACACCCGACAGATGTTTTTC. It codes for CACDTVLGDRSWDTRQMFF.

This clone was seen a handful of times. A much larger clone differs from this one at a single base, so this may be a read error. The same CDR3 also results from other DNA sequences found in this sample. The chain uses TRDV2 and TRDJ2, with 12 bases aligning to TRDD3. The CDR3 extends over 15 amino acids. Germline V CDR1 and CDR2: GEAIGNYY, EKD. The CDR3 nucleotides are TGTGCCTGTGACGCCCTACTGGGGGATACAGCTCAACTCTTCTTT. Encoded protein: CACDALLGDTAQLFF.

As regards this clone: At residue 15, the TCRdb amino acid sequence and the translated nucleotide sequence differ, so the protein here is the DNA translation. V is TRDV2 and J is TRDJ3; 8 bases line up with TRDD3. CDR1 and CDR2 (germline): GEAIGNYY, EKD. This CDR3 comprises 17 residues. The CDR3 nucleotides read TGTGCCTGTGACGTCTGGGGGAGCTCCTGGGACACCCGACAGACGTTTTTC. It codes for CACDVWGSSWDTRQTFF.

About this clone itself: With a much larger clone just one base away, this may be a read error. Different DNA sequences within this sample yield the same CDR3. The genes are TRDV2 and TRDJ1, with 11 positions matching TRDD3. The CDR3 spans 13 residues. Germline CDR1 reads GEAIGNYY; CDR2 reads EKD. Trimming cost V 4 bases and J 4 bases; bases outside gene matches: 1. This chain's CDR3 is CACDTGGYDKLIF. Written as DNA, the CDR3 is TGTGCCTGTGATACTGGGGGATACGATAAACTCATCTTT.

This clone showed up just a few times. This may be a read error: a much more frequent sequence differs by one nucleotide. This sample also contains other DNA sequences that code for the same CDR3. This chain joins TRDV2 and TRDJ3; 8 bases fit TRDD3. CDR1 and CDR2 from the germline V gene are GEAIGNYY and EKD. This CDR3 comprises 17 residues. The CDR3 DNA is TGTGCCTGTGACGTACTGGGGGGCTCCTGGGACACCCGACAGATGTTCTTC. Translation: CACDVLGGSWDTRQMFF.

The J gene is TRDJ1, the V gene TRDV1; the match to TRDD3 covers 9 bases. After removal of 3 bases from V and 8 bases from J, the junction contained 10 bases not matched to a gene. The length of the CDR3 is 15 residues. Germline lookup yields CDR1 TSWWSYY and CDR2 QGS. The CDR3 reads CALGESYGGYSKLIF. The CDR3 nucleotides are TGTGCTCTTGGGGAGTCCTACGGGGGATACTCCAAACTCATCTTT.

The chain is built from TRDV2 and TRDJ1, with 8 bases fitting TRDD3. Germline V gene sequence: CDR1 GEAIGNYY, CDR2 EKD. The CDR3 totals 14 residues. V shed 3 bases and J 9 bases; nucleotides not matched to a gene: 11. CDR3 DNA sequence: TGTGCCTGTGACGTCCTGGGGGACACCGCTCAACTCATCTTT. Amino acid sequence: CACDVLGDTAQLIF.

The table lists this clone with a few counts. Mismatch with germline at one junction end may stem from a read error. This chain's CDR3 is CSCDTLLGVPTDKPIF. In DNA, the CDR3 is TGTTCTTGTGACACGTTACTGGGGGTACCCACCGATAAACCCATCTTT. The chain joins TRDV2 to TRDJ1, with 8 positions matching TRDD3. There are 16 residues in the CDR3. Germline V lookup: CDR1 GEAIGNYY, CDR2 EKD.

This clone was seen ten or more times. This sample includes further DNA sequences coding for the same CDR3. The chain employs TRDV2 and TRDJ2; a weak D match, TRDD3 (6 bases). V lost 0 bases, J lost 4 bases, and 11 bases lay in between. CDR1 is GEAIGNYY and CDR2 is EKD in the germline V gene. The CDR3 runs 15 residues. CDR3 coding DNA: TGTGCCTGTGACACCGTGGGGGCCTCGACAGCACAACTCTTCTTT. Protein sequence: CACDTVGASTAQLFF.

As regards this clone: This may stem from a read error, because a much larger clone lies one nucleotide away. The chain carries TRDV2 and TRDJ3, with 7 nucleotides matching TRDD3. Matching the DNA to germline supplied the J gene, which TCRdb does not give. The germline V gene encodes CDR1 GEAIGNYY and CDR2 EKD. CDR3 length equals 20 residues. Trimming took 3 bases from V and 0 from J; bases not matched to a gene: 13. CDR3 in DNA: TGTGCCTGTGACTCCATTCGACTGGGGAGGAGCTCCTGGGACACCCGACAGATGTTTTTC. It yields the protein CACDSIRLGRSSWDTRQMFF.

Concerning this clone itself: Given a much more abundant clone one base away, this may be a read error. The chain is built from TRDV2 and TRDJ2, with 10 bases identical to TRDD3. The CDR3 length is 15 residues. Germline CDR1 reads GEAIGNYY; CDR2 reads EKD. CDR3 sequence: CACDTVGDTTAHLFF. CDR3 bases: TGTGCCTGTGACACCGTGGGGGATACTACAGCACACCTCTTCTTT.

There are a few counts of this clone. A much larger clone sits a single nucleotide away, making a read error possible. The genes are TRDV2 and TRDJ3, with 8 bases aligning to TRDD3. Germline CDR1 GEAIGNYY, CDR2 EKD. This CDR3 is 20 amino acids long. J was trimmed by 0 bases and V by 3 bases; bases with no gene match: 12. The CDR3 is CACDGWGNNPSSWDTRQMFF. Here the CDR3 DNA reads TGTGCCTGTGACGGCTGGGGGAACAACCCAAGCTCCTGGGACACCCGACAGATGTTTTTC.

CDR3 sequence: CACDPVLGDKSSWDTRQIFF. DNA of the CDR3: TGTGCCTGTGATCCCGTACTGGGGGATAAAAGCTCCTGGGACACCCGACAGATTTTTTTC. The V gene call reads TRDV2; no J gene was called; TRDD3 is the table's D call and was not checked against the DNA. The length of the CDR3 is 20 residues. CDR1 is GEAIGNYY, CDR2 EKD, per germline.

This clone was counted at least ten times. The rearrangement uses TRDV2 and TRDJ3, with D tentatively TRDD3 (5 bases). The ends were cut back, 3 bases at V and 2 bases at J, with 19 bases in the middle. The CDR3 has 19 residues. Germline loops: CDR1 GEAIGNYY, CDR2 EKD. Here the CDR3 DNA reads TGTGCCTGTGACGGCTTGCGGGATCCTGAAGCCTGGGACACCCGACAGATGTTTTTC. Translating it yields CACDGLRDPEAWDTRQMFF.

CDR3 loop: CACDTATGGHSWDTRQMFF. The CDR3 DNA reads as TGTGCCTGTGACACCGCTACAGGGGGGCATTCCTGGGACACCCGACAGATGTTTTTC. The V call is TRDV2, the J call TRDJ3; D possibly corresponds to TRDD3 (5 bases). The germline CDR1 and CDR2 sequences are GEAIGNYY and EKD. The CDR3 is 19 residues long. The V end lost 0 bases, the J end lost 1 base, and 15 bases lay between the germline ends.

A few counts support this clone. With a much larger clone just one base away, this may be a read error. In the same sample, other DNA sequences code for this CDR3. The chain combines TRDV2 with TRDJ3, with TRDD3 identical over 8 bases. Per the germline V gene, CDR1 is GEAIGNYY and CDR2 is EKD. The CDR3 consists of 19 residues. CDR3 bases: TGTGCCTGTGACACCTGGGGGATCCGGAGCTCCTGGGACACCCGGCAGATGTTTTTC. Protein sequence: CACDTWGIRSSWDTRQMFF.

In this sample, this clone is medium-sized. CDR3 loop: CACDSIRSWDTRQMFF. The CDR3 DNA is TGTGCCTGTGACTCTATACGATCCTGGGACACCCGACAGATGTTTTTC. The V call is TRDV2, the J call TRDJ3; TRDD3 might be the D (5 bases). The V gene lost 3 bases and the J gene lost 1 base, with 9 bases spanning the gap. This CDR3 spans 16 amino acids. The V gene's germline CDR1 is GEAIGNYY and CDR2 EKD.

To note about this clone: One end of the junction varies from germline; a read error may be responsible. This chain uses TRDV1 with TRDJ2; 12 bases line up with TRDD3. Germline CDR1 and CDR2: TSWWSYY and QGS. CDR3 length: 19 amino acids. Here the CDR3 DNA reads TGTGCTCTTGGGGAACTTCCACTCTGGGGGATACGGTTGACAGCACGACTCTTCTTT. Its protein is CALGELPLWGIRLTARLFF.

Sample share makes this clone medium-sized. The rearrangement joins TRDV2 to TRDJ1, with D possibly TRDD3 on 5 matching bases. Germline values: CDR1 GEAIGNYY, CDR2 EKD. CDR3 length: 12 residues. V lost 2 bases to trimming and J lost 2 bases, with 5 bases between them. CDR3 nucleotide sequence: TGTGCCTGTGACAGGGGGACCGATAAACTCATCTTT. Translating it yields CACDRGTDKLIF.

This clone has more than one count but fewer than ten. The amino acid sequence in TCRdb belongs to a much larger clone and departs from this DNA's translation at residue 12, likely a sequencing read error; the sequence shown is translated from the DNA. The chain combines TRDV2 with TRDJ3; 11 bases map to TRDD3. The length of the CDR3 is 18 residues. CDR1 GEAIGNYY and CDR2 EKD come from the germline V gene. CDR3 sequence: CACDTGGYDSWNTRQMFF. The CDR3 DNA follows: TGTGCCTGTGACACTGGGGGATACGATTCCTGGAACACCCGACAGATGTTTTTC.

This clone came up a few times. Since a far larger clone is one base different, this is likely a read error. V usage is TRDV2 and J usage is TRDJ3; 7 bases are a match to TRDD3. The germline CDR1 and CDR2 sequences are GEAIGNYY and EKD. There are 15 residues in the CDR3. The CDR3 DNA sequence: TGTGCCTGTGACTGGGGGACCTGGGACGCCCGACAGATGTTTTTC. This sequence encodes CACDWGTWDARQMFF.

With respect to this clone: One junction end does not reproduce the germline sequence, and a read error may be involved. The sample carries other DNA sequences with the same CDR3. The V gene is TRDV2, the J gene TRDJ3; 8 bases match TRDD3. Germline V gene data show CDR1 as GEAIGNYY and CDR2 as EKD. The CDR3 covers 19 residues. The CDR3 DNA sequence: TGTGCCTGCGACACCTGGGGGACCTTTAGCTCCTGGGACACCCGACAGATGTTTTTC. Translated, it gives CACDTWGTFSSWDTRQMFF.

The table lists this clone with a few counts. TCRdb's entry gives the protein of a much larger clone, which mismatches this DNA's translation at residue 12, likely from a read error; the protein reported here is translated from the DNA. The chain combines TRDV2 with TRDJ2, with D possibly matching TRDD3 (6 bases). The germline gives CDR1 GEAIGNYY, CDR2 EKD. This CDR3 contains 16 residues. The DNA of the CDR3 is TGTGCCTGTTACAGAAGAGGGATAGGGTTGACAGTACAACTCTTCTTT. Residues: CACYRRGIGLTVQLFF.

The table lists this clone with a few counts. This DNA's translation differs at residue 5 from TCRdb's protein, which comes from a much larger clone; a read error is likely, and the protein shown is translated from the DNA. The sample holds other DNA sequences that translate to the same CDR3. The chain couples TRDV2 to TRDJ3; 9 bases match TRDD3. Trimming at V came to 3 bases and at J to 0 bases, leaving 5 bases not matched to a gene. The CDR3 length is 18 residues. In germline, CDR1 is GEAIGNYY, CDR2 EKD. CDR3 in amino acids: CACDAVGDSSWDTRQMFF. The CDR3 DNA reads TGTGCCTGTGACGCCGTGGGGGATAGCTCCTGGGACACCCGACAGATGTTTTTC.